This T cell receptor beta chain was retrieved from a study of T cells in Graves' hyperthyroidism and ophthalmopathy. Across the whole study: Peripheral blood was taken when the disease was first diagnosed, before any treatment began.

Findings of the study overall: Most thyroid clonotypes expanded above 0.001 were also detected in blood. Before onset, by a median of 6.5 months, the model predicted ophthalmopathy.

TCR beta CDR3 sequences were amplified from RNA transcripts. HTBI primers were employed in a first-round RT-PCR of the TCR CDR3. TCRdb passed the multiplex PCR reads through MiXCR, listing each CDR3 protein once. The table records 500,000 to 650,000 distinct CDR3 sequences, about 14% of them present only once. V was pared by 7 bases and J by 7 bases, with 7 bases of the junction left unmatched. This CDR3 has 12 amino acids. Germline loops: CDR1 DFQATT, CDR2 SNEGSKA (reference sequence). There are many counts of this clonotype. Its antigen remains unknown. Every diagnosis used clinical symptoms, serum thyroxine and TRAb, thyroid ultrasound and orbital computed tomography.

The TCR originated in a woman between 45 and 60 years old with Graves' ophthalmopathy. The sequenced sample was blood. The V call is TRBV20-1, the J call TRBJ1-1, with TRBD1 matching 9 bases. The DNA for the CDR3 is TGCAGTGTTAACAGGGGGCCCCTTGAAGCTTTCTTT. Its translation is CSVNRGPLEAFF.